This entry concerns a single TCR beta chain. Antigen: not known. Trimming took 7 bases from V and 2 from J, leaving 12 bases between them. The CDR3 is made up of 14 amino acids. The germline V gene has CDR1 ENHRY and CDR2 SYGVKD. These data come from a study of OX40 agonist ivuxolimab in advanced cancers. The protocol was immunoSEQ multiplex PCR, while the TCRdb copy is restricted to in-frame clones and leaves out a portion. The repertoire holds roughly 50,000 clones, approximately 80% seen once, with 6.3% in the top ten. Study-level points and caveats: Antigens targeted by the expanded peripheral T cells were not determined.

The sample was CD4+ or CD8+ T cells sorted from blood, taken in a trial of the OX40 agonist ivuxolimab. The clonotype was recovered from an adult with an advanced solid tumor such as melanoma, head and neck, liver or kidney cancer. V and J are TRBV10-3 and TRBJ2-1; D may be TRBD2 (6 bases). The DNA of the CDR3 is TGTGCCATCAAGGGAGGCGCGACCTACAATGAGCAGTTCTTC. Translated, it gives CAIKGGATYNEQFF.